A selection of T cell receptor beta chains follows, all from one sample in a study of vaccination and CD4 T cells after COVID-19. MiXCR, applied by TCRdb to the PCR reads, yields one record per CDR3 protein. This sample carries some 9,500 distinct CDR3 sequences, roughly 65% of them seen once, and the ten largest clones take around 9%. Antigens for these TCRs are unknown. This specimen was CD4+ T cells from blood, cultured in vitro, taken before SARS-CoV-2 vaccination. The receptor set was obtained from a human donor who had recovered from COVID-19. Each CDR3 is given without its conserved first and last residue. Each record gives: V gene, J gene, CDR3 protein.

>TRBV19|TRBJ1-1
ASREGRDTEAF
>TRBV20-1|TRBJ2-3
SARRPGLAVKDTQY
>TRBV5-1|TRBJ2-7
ASSSGNGNSYEQY
>TRBV30|TRBJ2-1
AWKGLAGYNEQF
>TRBV30|TRBJ2-7
AWKLGRAYEQY
>TRBV24-1|TRBJ2-5
ATSDRSSQGGETQY
>TRBV20-1|TRBJ1-1
SASMDGGGWYTEAF
>TRBV20-1|TRBJ1-1
SARGAELMNTEAF
>TRBV12-3/TRBV12-4|TRBJ1-2
ASSFGRNYGYT
>TRBV6-1|TRBJ2-7
ASEDRGSYEQY
>TRBV7-2|TRBJ1-2
ASSFGNDYGYT
>TRBV11-2|TRBJ2-5
ASSPLGETQY
>TRBV7-2|TRBJ1-4
ASSLVADSNEKLF
>TRBV20-1|TRBJ2-5
SARPGLAQETQY
>TRBV27|TRBJ1-5
ASSPRDRGFIVQPQH
>TRBV6-1|TRBJ1-3
ASSEGRNALGNTIY
>TRBV6-1|TRBJ1-6
ASSPKPHNSPLH
>TRBV20-1|TRBJ2-5
SAPGAQGFQETQY
>TRBV20-1|TRBJ1-1
SARDAQAGNTEAF
>TRBV28|TRBJ1-5
ARRGADGNQPQH
>TRBV6-5|TRBJ2-5
ASSYGGRGFQETQY
>TRBV7-7|TRBJ1-5
ASSAPSLTRNDSNQPQH
>TRBV10-3|TRBJ1-5
AICAVPDQPQH
>TRBV7-2|TRBJ2-3
ASSLEAGTTSTDTQY
>TRBV5-1|TRBJ1-6
ASSRDRGESPLH
>TRBV24-1|TRBJ2-2
ATTAGAGELF
>TRBV1|TRBJ1-2
TSSQGHYGYT
>TRBV25-1|TRBJ2-3
ASSDWTSGRGNTQY
>TRBV19|TRBJ2-7
ASSRDRVYEQY
>TRBV30|TRBJ2-2
AWSVRTTRGELF
>TRBV5-1|TRBJ2-2
ASSYLWGRDDTGELF
>TRBV4-3|TRBJ1-2
ASSQVARDYGYT
>TRBV6-5|TRBJ1-2
ASSYLGVHYGYT
>TRBV20-1|TRBJ1-2
SARDLGRANYGYT
>TRBV10-3|TRBJ2-7
AIRTAGYEQY
>TRBV20-1|TRBJ2-5
SPAGEVETQY
>TRBV5-6|TRBJ2-7
ASSFRVLRKEQY
>TRBV7-2|TRBJ1-6
ASSLYSRGSPLH
>TRBV12-3/TRBV12-4|TRBJ2-5
ASSLQGAIPQETQY
>TRBV20-1|TRBJ2-2
SARQSGRGGELF
>TRBV27|TRBJ2-3
ASRLVASGRLSTDTQY
>TRBV7-9|TRBJ1-1
ASSSLRDTEAY
>TRBV20-1|TRBJ1-4
SARPGTGSEKLF
>TRBV27|TRBJ2-2
ASRPLGTAGELF
>TRBV5-1|TRBJ2-3
ASSFSGADTQY
>TRBV2|TRBJ1-5
ASSGGPGGQPQH
>TRBV27|TRBJ1-5
ASSIDRGNQPQH
>TRBV7-9|TRBJ1-6
ASSRSGGYNSPLH
>TRBV7-8|TRBJ2-5
ASSSTWGYQETQY
>TRBV7-8|TRBJ1-5
ASSLASRGGNQPQH
>TRBV20-1|TRBJ2-1
RLGSGLRNNEQF